A single sample gave rise to the 29 T cell receptor beta chains below, sequenced in a study of blood T cell repertoires in COVID-19. The data were produced by immunoSEQ multiplex PCR, yet TCRdb's version contains in-frame clones alone and is incomplete. The table has some 140,000 clones, approximately 84% seen once. Sequenced material: peripheral blood. These receptor sequences come from a human donor in a cohort sampled during active COVID-19.

This rearrangement joins TRBV4-1 to TRBJ1-6; 8 nucleotides match TRBD1. J was trimmed by 5 bases and V by 4 bases; bases with no gene match: 13. Looked up from germline, CDR1 is MGHRA and CDR2 is YSYEKL. This CDR3 contains 18 residues. Here the CDR3 reads CASSPMGDRGSHNSPLHF. DNA of the CDR3: TGCGCCAGCAGCCCGATGGGAGACAGGGGATCCCATAATTCACCCCTCCACTTT.

V usage is TRBV5-5 and J usage is TRBJ1-2; 8 bases map to TRBD1. V shed 4 bases and J 5 bases; nucleotides not matched to a gene: 7. Germline V lookup: CDR1 SGHKS, CDR2 YYEKEE (reference sequence). The CDR3 length is 14 residues. The CDR3 reads CASSPYRQGYGYTF. The CDR3 nucleotides read TGTGCCAGCAGCCCTTATAGACAGGGGTATGGCTACACCTTC.

The chain is built from TRBV6-5 and TRBJ2-7; D call uncertain. Trimming left V 8 bases short and J 0 bases short, with 14 bases between. In germline, CDR1 is MNHEY, CDR2 SVGAGI. This CDR3 spans 14 amino acids. This CDR3 reads CASQFLQFSYEQYF. Here the CDR3 DNA reads TGTGCCAGCCAATTTCTACAGTTCTCCTACGAGCAGTACTTC.

The chain couples TRBV6-5 to TRBJ2-1; D unresolved. Germline V CDR1 and CDR2: MNHEY, SVGAGI. The germline V and J ends were trimmed by 5 bases and 6 bases, with 8 bases remaining between them. The CDR3 is made up of 12 amino acids. CDR3 residues: CASSSLRNEQFF. The DNA of the CDR3 is TGTGCCAGCAGTAGCCTTCGCAATGAGCAGTTCTTC.

The chain recombines TRBV7-7 with TRBJ2-2; 9 bases line up with TRBD1. Trimming at V came to 0 bases and at J to 6 bases, leaving 8 bases not matched to a gene. Germline values: CDR1 SSHAT, CDR2 FNYEAQ (reference sequence). CDR3 length equals 17 residues. CDR3 in DNA: TGTGCCAGCAGCTTAGCGCCGGGACAGGGAACCCCCGGGGAGCTGTTTTTT. Amino acid sequence: CASSLAPGQGTPGELFF.

This rearrangement joins TRBV5-1 to TRBJ2-2; D is unclear. Germline CDR1 is SGHRS and CDR2 is YFSETQ. V lost 5 bases to trimming and J lost 0 bases, with 11 bases between them. The CDR3 runs to 15 residues. The CDR3, as DNA: TGCGCCAGCAGGGGTGGGCAGGCGAACACCGGGGAGCTGTTTTTT. It specifies CASRGGQANTGELFF.

This clone is judged medium-sized (0.01 to 0.1%). The rearrangement uses TRBV4-1 and TRBJ2-5; 7 positions agree with TRBD1. The CDR3 consists of 13 residues. CDR1 MGHRA and CDR2 YSYEKL come from the germline V gene. V shed 5 bases, J shed 5 bases, and the junction held 5 bases outside the gene matches. CDR3 coding DNA: TGCGCCAGCAGCACCGACAGGGAGGAGACCCAGTACTTC. Translated, it gives CASSTDREETQYF.

V gene TRBV6-5 combines with J gene TRBJ1-1, with 9 bases fitting TRBD1. V trimming: 5 bases; J trimming: 11 bases; junction bases outside the gene matches: 9. Germline V gives CDR1 MNHEY, CDR2 SVGAGI. The CDR3 is 13 amino acids. CDR3 region: CASSIRDRVVAFF. In DNA, the CDR3 is TGTGCCAGCAGTATCCGGGACAGGGTCGTCGCTTTCTTT.

This chain links TRBV20-1 with TRBJ2-7; D is possibly TRBD2 (5 bases). The CDR3 extends over 11 amino acids. Germline V lookup: CDR1 DFQATT, CDR2 SNEGSKA (reference sequence). V was pared by 3 bases and J by 4 bases, with 7 bases between. The CDR3 DNA reads TGCAGTGCTAGCCCGGGGTACGAGCAGTACTTC. This translates into CSASPGYEQYF.

V is TRBV7-8 and J is TRBJ1-4; a possible D gene is TRBD1 (6 bases). The CDR3 spans 16 residues. V shed 1 base and J shed 6 bases, with 15 bases lying between them. Germline-derived CDR1 and CDR2 are SGHVS and FQNEAQ. The CDR3: CASSLVQGKRDEKLFF. The CDR3 DNA reads as TGTGCCAGCAGCTTAGTACAGGGTAAAAGGGATGAAAAACTGTTTTTT.

This clone was observed a single time. This chain uses TRBV4-1 with TRBJ2-3; TRBD2 matches 13 bases. The CDR3 totals 16 residues. V gave up 4 bases and J gave up 6 bases; unmatched junction bases: 7. Germline CDR1 is MGHRA and CDR2 is YSYEKL. CDR3: CASSRQTSGGTDTQYF. In DNA, the CDR3 is TGCGCCAGCAGCCGTCAGACTAGCGGGGGGACCGATACGCAGTATTTT.

This chain links TRBV10-3 with TRBJ1-2; maybe TRBD1 (5 bases). The CDR3 length is 12 residues. V lost 2 bases to trimming and J lost 7 bases, with 8 bases between them. In germline, CDR1 is ENHRY, CDR2 SYGVKD. Written as DNA, the CDR3 is TGTGCCATCAGTGAGCCGGGGGGTGGCTACACCTTC. This encodes CAISEPGGGYTF.

The gene calls are TRBV2 and TRBJ2-2; 8 positions match TRBD1. The length of the CDR3 is 16 residues. The germline gives CDR1 SNHLY, CDR2 FYNNEI. Trimming at V came to 4 bases and at J to 2 bases, leaving 6 bases not matched to a gene. For the CDR3, the DNA is TGTGCCAGCAGTGGTCAGGGGGCGAGAAACACCGGGGAGCTGTTTTTT. Translation gives CASSGQGARNTGELFF.

V gene TRBV21-1 combines with J gene TRBJ1-1. TRBV21-1 is shown as a pseudogene. This CDR3 region has 14 residues. The CDR3 DNA reads TGTGCCAGCAGCAAAGTTTCGGGTGGCACTGAAGCTTTCTTT. This gives the protein CASSKVSGGTEAFF.

The genes are TRBV4-1 and TRBJ1-6, with D tentatively TRBD1 (5 bases). CDR1 is MGHRA and CDR2 is YSYEKL in the germline V gene. Trimming took 1 base from V and 13 from J, leaving 20 bases between them. This CDR3 has 16 amino acids. The chain's CDR3 is CASSQATDSLLGPLHF. The CDR3 DNA follows: TGCGCCAGCAGCCAAGCTACAGACAGCCTGTTGGGGCCCCTCCACTTT.

The V and J genes are TRBV5-1 and TRBJ2-3; weak D call: TRBD2 (6 bases). Trimming stripped 5 bases from V and 4 bases from J, with 20 bases between. CDR3 length: 16 residues. Germline V lookup: CDR1 SGHRS, CDR2 YFSETQ. The CDR3: CASSSGDRIESDTQYF. The DNA for the CDR3 is TGCGCCAGCAGTTCGGGGGACCGCATAGAATCAGATACGCAGTATTTT.

V usage is TRBV7-9 and J usage is TRBJ2-3; TRBD2 matches at 9 bases. Germline loops: CDR1 SEHNR, CDR2 FQNEAQ (reference sequence). The CDR3 runs 16 residues. The trim removed 2 bases at V and 4 bases at J, leaving 7 bases unmatched. Written as DNA, the CDR3 is TGTGCCAGCAGCTTATTGGCTAGCGGGATAGCAGATACGCAGTATTTT. Translating gives CASSLLASGIADTQYF. The full variable domain, rest sourced from reference TRBV7-9 and TRBJ2-3, is DTGVSQNPRHKITKRGQNVTFRCDPISEHNRLYWYRQTLGQGPEFLTYFQNEAQLEKSRLLSDRFSAERPKGSFSTLEIQRTEQGDSAMYLCASSLLASGIADTQYFGPGTRLTVL.

The CDR3 DNA sequence: TGCGCCAGCAATCCAACAGAGGGCGAGCAGTACTTC. The encoded protein is CASNPTEGEQYF. This chain links TRBV10-2 with TRBJ2-7; D might be TRBD2 (5 bases). The CDR3 is 12 residues long. The germline CDR1 and CDR2 sequences are WSHSY and SAAADI. Trimming took off 7 bases at V and 6 bases at J, with 13 bases between the two ends.

This clone was seen a handful of times. V usage is TRBV5-1 and J usage is TRBJ1-1; D is uncertain. Deletions cut 4 bases from V and 8 bases from J, with 15 bases between. The germline CDR1 and CDR2 sequences are SGHRS and YFSETQ. This CDR3 comprises 13 residues. DNA for the CDR3: TGCGCCAGCAGCCCTAACACGGCCGGGGAAGCTTTCTTT. Protein: CASSPNTAGEAFF. Together with reference TRBV5-1 and TRBJ1-1, the CDR3 gives the full variable domain: KAGVTQTPRYLIKTRGQQVTLSCSPISGHRSVSWYQQTPGQGLQFLFEYFSETQRNKGNFPGRFSGRQFSNSRSEMNVSTLELGDSALYLCASSPNTAGEAFFGQGTRLTVV.

The chain links TRBV27 to TRBJ2-3; 7 bases are shared with TRBD1. V dropped 2 bases and J dropped 6; count of bases not matched to a gene: 17. Germline CDR1 reads MNHEY; CDR2 reads SMNVEV (reference sequence). The CDR3 is 18 residues long. In DNA form, the CDR3 reads TGTGCCAGCAGTTTAAGGTCCCCAGGGGGTGATAGAGGCGATACGCAGTATTTT. This codes for CASSLRSPGGDRGDTQYF.

This clone was recorded only once. J is TRBJ2-4 and V is TRBV14; 7 bases align to TRBD2. This CDR3 is 19 amino acids long. Looked up from germline, CDR1 is SGHDN and CDR2 is FVKESK. Trimming cost V 0 bases and J 0 bases; bases outside gene matches: 11. The CDR3: CASSQDRHRREIAKNIQYF. The CDR3, as DNA: TGTGCCAGCAGCCAAGATCGGCATCGGCGGGAGATAGCCAAAAACATTCAGTACTTC.

This clone was recorded a few times. V is TRBV10-1 and J is TRBJ1-1; D uncertain. The CDR3 is made up of 13 amino acids. V lost 6 bases and J lost 5, with 13 bases in between. Germline assignment: CDR1 WNHNN and CDR2 SYGVQD (reference sequence). CDR3 sequence (DNA): TGCGCCAGCAGAGCAGCGGCATGGACTGAAGCTTTCTTT. It encodes CASRAAAWTEAFF.

The V call is TRBV5-4, the J call TRBJ1-2; a weak D match, TRBD1 (5 bases). CDR1 and CDR2 (germline): SGHNT, YYREEE (reference sequence). This CDR3 is 15 amino acids long. V lost 4 bases and J lost 5, with 18 bases in between. CDR3 in amino acids: CASSQDTGSLYGYTF. In nucleotides, the CDR3 is TGTGCCAGCAGCCAGGATACAGGTTCCCTGTATGGCTACACCTTC.

The chain uses TRBV3-1 (or the pseudogene TRBV3-2) and TRBJ1-6; a weak D match, TRBD1 (5 bases). Germline lookup yields CDR1 LGHDT and CDR2 YNNKEL (reference sequence). CDR3 length equals 14 residues. V was pared by 3 bases and J by 14 bases, with 17 bases between. The CDR3 here is CASSQTAAGDSLHF. The CDR3 coding sequence is TGTGCCAGCAGCCAGACAGCTGCCGGTGATTCCCTCCACTTT.

The chain couples TRBV6-6 to TRBJ2-7, with 8 bases identical to TRBD1. This CDR3 has 15 amino acids. J was trimmed by 4 bases and V by 6 bases; bases with no gene match: 11. Germline values: CDR1 MNHNY, CDR2 SVGAGI (reference sequence). CDR3 DNA sequence: TGTGCCAGCAGGGAAGGGGCAGGGGGCACTTACGAGCAGTACTTC. Translated, it gives CASREGAGGTYEQYF.

In its sample, this clone is medium-sized. The chain combines TRBV4-1 with TRBJ1-5; D is ambiguous. This CDR3 is 13 amino acids long. V lost 0 bases to trimming and J lost 4 bases, with 4 bases between them. The germline V gene encodes CDR1 MGHRA and CDR2 YSYEKL. CDR3 nucleotide sequence: TGCGCCAGCAGCCAAGACAGGAATCAGCCCCAGCATTTT. Translation gives CASSQDRNQPQHF.

The sample holds one count of this clone. The chain uses TRBV6-5 and TRBJ2-7; tentative D call: TRBD1 (5 bases). Germline V gene data show CDR1 as MNHEY and CDR2 as SVGAGI. The CDR3 length is 12 residues. Trimming cost V 11 bases and J 5 bases, with 16 bases left between them. CDR3 DNA sequence: TGTGCCGGAACTACAGGTCCGCACGAGCAGTACTTC. It specifies CAGTTGPHEQYF.

V gene TRBV5-4 combines with J gene TRBJ2-7, with TRBD1 matching 9 bases. J gave up 3 bases and V 4 bases, and 5 bases lay outside the gene matches. CDR3 size: 14 residues. Germline values: CDR1 SGHNT, CDR2 YYREEE (reference sequence). In DNA form, the CDR3 reads TGTGCCAGCAGCCTTGGGACAGGGTACTACGAGCAGTACTTC. This encodes CASSLGTGYYEQYF.

This clone has a handful of counts. The chain employs TRBV19 and TRBJ1-1; 8 positions match TRBD1. In germline, CDR1 is LNHDA, CDR2 SQIVND (reference sequence). With 2 bases clipped from V and 3 bases from J, the junction kept 5 bases outside the gene matches. The CDR3 sequence is 15 residues long. CDR3 region: CASSITAGGDTEAFF. The CDR3 region has the DNA TGTGCCAGTAGTATAACGGCAGGGGGCGACACTGAAGCTTTCTTT.